This TCR beta chain was captured by sequencing in a study of shared clonotypes between healthy human individuals. As defined, naive CD8 cells were CD45RO-negative and positively selected for CCR7, with terminally differentiated effector memory CD45RA+ cells excluded. Produced via immunoSEQ multiplex PCR; TCRdb's table is partial and in-frame only. In the table there are some 2 million clones, 85% to 95% of which are singletons. Germline assignment: CDR1 SGHRS and CDR2 YFSETQ. This CDR3 comprises 13 residues. With 1 base removed from V and 4 bases from J, the gap between germline ends came to 9 bases.

The receptor was isolated from a man between 18 and 29 years old in good health. The sample taken for sequencing was naive CD8+ T cells sorted from blood. This rearrangement joins TRBV5-1 to TRBJ2-7, with D possibly TRBD1 on 6 matching bases. CDR3 in amino acids: CASSLMDRYEQYF. CDR3 nucleotide sequence: TGCGCCAGCAGCTTGATGGACAGATACGAGCAGTACTTC.